These 30 T cell receptor beta chains originate from one sample sequenced in a study of blood T cells in healthy people across ages. Next came a second PCR, run for about 7 to 12 cycles, which used a sample-barcoded 5' primer along with a J-beta primer mix. A single record per CDR3 protein comes from TCRdb applying MiXCR to the 5' RACE reads. The table shows approximately 800,000 distinct CDR3 sequences, with about half occurring only once. Sequencing was done on a sample of blood. These receptors all come from a man of 80 years or more in good health.

J is TRBJ1-2 and V is TRBV20-1; 7 bases match TRBD1. CDR3 length equals 12 residues. Germline V gives CDR1 DFQATT, CDR2 SNEGSKA (reference sequence). The trim removed 3 bases at V and 4 bases at J, leaving 2 bases unmatched. CDR3 region: CSARGQSYGYTF. CDR3 sequence (DNA): TGCAGTGCTAGGGGACAGAGCTATGGCTACACCTTC.

Note on this clonotype: At one boundary the junction diverges from the germline segment, which might be a read error. The genes are TRBV7-2 and TRBJ1-6; 8 bases fit TRBD1. The CDR3 contains 15 residues. Germline CDR1 SGHTA, CDR2 FQGNSA. CDR3 amino acids: CASSREGTGGSTLHF. The CDR3 DNA sequence: TGTGCCAGCAGCAGGGAGGGCACAGGGGGTTCAACCCTCCACTTT.

Details on this clonotype: A much larger clone differs from this one at a single base, so this may be a read error. The chain links TRBV28 to TRBJ2-2; 7 nucleotides match TRBD2. Germline V gene data show CDR1 as MDHEN and CDR2 as SYDVKM. The CDR3 consists of 13 residues. The CDR3: CTSGKGIHGELFF. The CDR3 DNA sequence: TGTACCAGCGGGAAGGGGATTCACGGGGAGCTGTTTTTT.

The gene calls are TRBV29-1 and TRBJ2-5; the D gene could be TRBD1 or TRBD2 (6 bases each). Trimming cost V 4 bases and J 1 base, with 10 bases left between them. The germline V gene has CDR1 SQVTM and CDR2 ANQGSEA. The length of the CDR3 is 13 residues. The DNA of the CDR3 is TGCAGCGTTGTCGGGGGCCCCCAAGAGACCCAGTACTTC. Protein product: CSVVGGPQETQYF.

This clonotype has a handful of counts. V and J are TRBV15 and TRBJ2-1, with 13 positions matching TRBD2. Per germline, CDR1 LNHNV and CDR2 YYDKDF (reference sequence). The CDR3 is 17 residues long. The junction had 5 bases not matched to a gene; V was cut back by 2 bases and J by 4 bases. CDR3 sequence: CATSRPGLAGAYNEQFF. The CDR3 coding sequence is TGTGCCACCAGCAGACCCGGACTAGCGGGAGCTTACAATGAGCAGTTCTTC. Full variable domain (rest looked up from reference TRBV15 and TRBJ2-1): DAMVIQNPRYQVTQFGKPVTLSCSQTLNHNVMYWYQQKSSQAPKLLFHYYDKDFNNEADTPDNFQSRRPNTSFCFLDIRSPGLGDTAMYLCATSRPGLAGAYNEQFFGPGTRLTVL.

This rearrangement joins TRBV7-2 to TRBJ2-5, with D uncertain. The J call is uncertain, as TRBJ2-4 better fits the DNA end. This CDR3 is 14 amino acids long. CDR1 and CDR2 (germline): SGHTA, FQGNSA. DNA of the CDR3: TGTGCCAGCAGTGACAACCCTTCATGGGACATTCAGTACTTC. Amino acid sequence: CASSDNPSWDIQYF.

The genes are TRBV6-5 and TRBJ1-2, with D possibly matching TRBD1 (6 bases). The germline CDR1 and CDR2 sequences are MNHEY and SVGAGI. Trimming removed 2 bases from V and 6 bases from J, with 10 bases in between. The CDR3 is made up of 13 amino acids. The CDR3 nucleotides are TGTGCCAGCAGTTACAGGGGGGGAGATGGCTACACCTTC. The encoded protein is CASSYRGGDGYTF.

This chain joins TRBV5-1 and TRBJ1-1; D is unresolved. V was cut by 4 bases and J by 6 bases, with 13 bases left in between. The CDR3 contains 13 residues. The germline gives CDR1 SGHRS, CDR2 YFSETQ. The CDR3 nucleotides read TGCGCCAGCAGCCCGCAAGGGAAGGCTGAAGCTTTCTTT. This codes for CASSPQGKAEAFF.

The chain couples TRBV28 to TRBJ1-5; TRBD1 agrees at 10 bases. The V segment lost 6 bases and the J segment 3 bases; nucleotides outside the gene matches: 5. In germline, CDR1 is MDHEN, CDR2 SYDVKM. CDR3 size: 15 residues. CDR3 sequence: CASSSTGGFNQPQHF. CDR3 coding DNA: TGTGCCAGCAGCTCGACAGGGGGCTTCAATCAGCCCCAGCATTTT.

This chain connects TRBV7-9 to TRBJ2-1, with 7 bases matching TRBD1. CDR3 length: 18 residues. Germline V CDR1 and CDR2: SEHNR, FQNEAQ (reference sequence). V lost 7 bases and J lost 0; bases outside the gene matches: 15. This CDR3 is CASISTGAKSGSYNEQFF. The CDR3 DNA sequence: TGTGCCAGCATATCAACAGGGGCTAAGTCTGGCTCCTACAATGAGCAGTTCTTC.

This chain joins TRBV2 and TRBJ2-5; D may be TRBD1 (6 bases). Germline V CDR1 and CDR2: SNHLY, FYNNEI. The CDR3 runs 13 residues. V was shortened by 7 bases and J by 3 bases, with 12 bases between the two germline ends. The CDR3 region has the DNA TGTGCCAGCAATTACAGGGAAAAAGAGACCCAGTACTTC. Translating gives CASNYREKETQYF.

This clonotype was seen at least ten times. The chain is built from TRBV7-2 and TRBJ2-5; D perhaps matches TRBD2 (6 bases). CDR1 and CDR2 from the germline V gene are SGHTA and FQGNSA. With 5 bases removed from V and 1 base from J, the gap between germline ends came to 14 bases. The CDR3 has 15 amino acids. The CDR3 DNA reads as TGTGCCAGCAGCCCCCAGTGGGGGGTCCAAGAGACCCAGTACTTC. Its protein product is CASSPQWGVQETQYF.

This clonotype was counted only a few times. J is TRBJ2-7 and V is TRBV13, with 11 bases identical to TRBD2. Germline loops: CDR1 PRHDT, CDR2 FYEKMQ (reference sequence). The CDR3 spans 15 residues. V lost 7 bases to trimming and J lost 3 bases; unmatched junction nucleotides: 8. The CDR3 loop reads CASKPGLAENYEQYF. CDR3 nucleotides: TGTGCCAGCAAGCCGGGACTAGCGGAAAACTACGAGCAGTACTTC.

The sample holds many counts of this clonotype. This chain joins TRBV20-1 and TRBJ2-1; D unresolved. The CDR3 length is 13 residues. Deletions cut 6 bases from V and 1 base from J, with 10 bases between. The germline V gene has CDR1 DFQATT and CDR2 SNEGSKA (reference sequence). The CDR3 spells CSAEMNSYNEQFF. Here the CDR3 DNA reads TGCAGTGCCGAAATGAATTCCTACAATGAGCAGTTCTTC.

The V call is TRBV12-3 or TRBV12-4, the J call TRBJ1-1; D perhaps matches TRBD1 (5 bases). The CDR3 totals 14 residues. Trimming took off 6 bases at V and 4 bases at J, with 15 bases between the two ends. CDR3 coding DNA: TGTGCCAGCAGCTTGGTCGGGGGAGCCACTGAAGCTTTCTTT. Residues: CASSLVGGATEAFF.

Ten or more counts support this clonotype. The chain recombines TRBV7-2 with TRBJ2-4; 9 bases are shared with TRBD2. Losses at the gene ends were 8 bases for V and 7 bases for J; bases not matched to a gene: 3. This CDR3 comprises 12 residues. The germline gives CDR1 SGHTA, CDR2 FQGNSA. For the CDR3, the DNA is TGTGCCAGCTCAGCGGGAGGTAACATTCAGTACTTC. It encodes CASSAGGNIQYF.

This clonotype has more than one count but fewer than ten. V gene TRBV27 combines with J gene TRBJ1-2, with D perhaps TRBD1 (5 bases). The CDR3 loop spans 15 amino acids. V was cut by 4 bases and J by 2 bases, with 14 bases left in between. Germline values: CDR1 MNHEY, CDR2 SMNVEV (reference sequence). CDR3 region: CASSSTGRRNYGYTF. CDR3 sequence (DNA): TGTGCCAGCAGTTCGACGGGACGGCGAAACTATGGCTACACCTTC.

This clonotype was seen a few times. The chain has TRBV14 and TRBJ2-5, with D tentatively TRBD2 (5 bases). V was pared by 0 bases and J by 4 bases, with 12 bases between. Germline lookup yields CDR1 SGHDN and CDR2 FVKESK. This CDR3 comprises 15 residues. The chain's CDR3 is CASSQDVGLAETQYF. The CDR3 coding sequence is TGTGCCAGCAGCCAAGATGTTGGTCTAGCAGAGACCCAGTACTTC.

J is TRBJ2-3 and V is TRBV5-1; D not certain. The CDR3 covers 13 residues. CDR1 and CDR2 (germline): SGHRS, YFSETQ. Trimming removed 1 base from V and 3 bases from J, with 6 bases in between. DNA for the CDR3: TGCGCCAGCAGCTTGAGCTGGACAGATACGCAGTATTTT. As protein: CASSLSWTDTQYF.

Only a few counts were recorded for this clonotype. The chain recombines TRBV20-1 with TRBJ2-3; 12 bases map to TRBD2. The CDR3 covers 17 residues. Germline CDR1 and CDR2: DFQATT and SNEGSKA (reference sequence). V shed 6 bases and J 5 bases; nucleotides not matched to a gene: 15. In DNA, the CDR3 is TGCAGTGCCAAGAGACTAGCGGGAGCGGTCGGGGGAGATACGCAGTATTTT. Translated: CSAKRLAGAVGGDTQYF.

V and J are TRBV6-5 and TRBJ2-3; TRBD2 might be the D (5 bases). The germline V and J ends were trimmed by 6 bases and 3 bases, with 19 bases remaining between them. In germline, CDR1 is MNHEY, CDR2 SVGAGI. The CDR3 is 16 residues long. DNA for the CDR3: TGTGCCAGCAGCCAATGGTCTAGGCGGGCTACAGATACGCAGTATTTT. Translation gives CASSQWSRRATDTQYF.

This clonotype was recorded once. The rearrangement joins TRBV5-1 to TRBJ2-1; possible D gene TRBD1, 5 bases. The ends were cut back, 0 bases at V and 8 bases at J, with 15 bases in the middle. Germline CDR1 reads SGHRS; CDR2 reads YFSETQ. CDR3 size: 15 residues. CDR3 region: CASSLVGAPGDEQFF. CDR3 coding DNA: TGCGCCAGCAGCTTGGTAGGGGCCCCGGGCGATGAGCAGTTCTTC.

This clonotype was counted a few times. The chain couples TRBV28 to TRBJ2-3; 8 nucleotides align to TRBD2. This CDR3 is 16 amino acids long. Per the germline V gene, CDR1 is MDHEN and CDR2 is SYDVKM. The junction had 7 bases not matched to a gene; V was cut back by 4 bases and J by 1 base. The CDR3 region is CASSSPGAGGTDTQYF. The DNA for the CDR3 is TGTGCCAGCAGTTCCCCGGGAGCGGGGGGCACAGATACGCAGTATTTT.

This clonotype was recorded a few times. V and J are TRBV20-1 and TRBJ2-4, with a weak D call TRBD2 (6 bases). In germline, CDR1 is DFQATT, CDR2 SNEGSKA (reference sequence). Trimming took 4 bases from V and 5 from J, leaving 12 bases between them. CDR3 size: 13 residues. For the CDR3, the DNA is TGCAGTGCTATGGCGGGCGGGGAAAACATTCAGTACTTC. It yields the protein CSAMAGGENIQYF.

This clonotype was counted a few times. This rearrangement joins TRBV7-7 to TRBJ2-1, with 7 bases matching TRBD2. This CDR3 is 14 amino acids long. V shed 3 bases, J shed 5 bases, and the junction held 4 bases outside the gene matches. Germline CDR1 is SSHAT and CDR2 is FNYEAQ (reference sequence). This CDR3 reads CASSLASGNNEQFF. The CDR3 DNA reads TGTGCCAGCAGCTTGGCTAGCGGAAACAATGAGCAGTTCTTC.

This clonotype came up a few times. V and J are TRBV11-1 and TRBJ2-1; perhaps TRBD1 as D (5 bases). V dropped 5 bases and J dropped 8 bases, with 25 bases sitting between them. The CDR3 consists of 17 residues. The germline gives CDR1 SGHAT, CDR2 FQDESV (reference sequence). CDR3 sequence (DNA): TGTGCCAGCAGCCGACGGCAGGGCGGCTCTTTACGGGATGAGCAGTTCTTC. It translates to CASSRRQGGSLRDEQFF.

This clonotype was counted a few times. The chain links TRBV7-2 to TRBJ2-3; 15 nucleotides agree with TRBD2. V shed 4 bases and J 6 bases; nucleotides not matched to a gene: 8. The germline CDR1 and CDR2 sequences are SGHTA and FQGNSA. CDR3 size: 17 residues. Here the CDR3 reads CASSSRTSGRAADTQYF. DNA for the CDR3: TGTGCCAGCAGCTCCCGGACTAGCGGGAGGGCCGCGGATACGCAGTATTTT.

The chain joins TRBV20-1 to TRBJ2-1; 9 nucleotides agree with TRBD2. With 0 bases clipped from V and 4 bases from J, the junction kept 4 bases outside the gene matches. CDR1 and CDR2 (germline): DFQATT, SNEGSKA (reference sequence). CDR3 size: 15 residues. The CDR3 protein is CSARDPSGTYNEQFF. For the CDR3, the DNA is TGCAGTGCTAGAGATCCTAGCGGGACTTACAATGAGCAGTTCTTC.

The CDR3 protein is CASTVTGAGANVLTF. CDR3 DNA sequence: TGTGCCAGCACGGTTACAGGGGCTGGGGCCAACGTCCTGACTTTC. This chain connects TRBV6-6 to TRBJ2-6, with 7 bases that match TRBD1. The CDR3 sequence is 15 residues long. V was clipped by 7 bases and J by 2 bases; unmatched bases: 5. The germline CDR1 and CDR2 sequences are MNHNY and SVGAGI (reference sequence).

This chain uses TRBV7-2 with TRBJ2-5, with 8 bases identical to TRBD1. The J segment lost 2 bases and the V segment lost 5 bases, leaving 10 bases of the junction unmatched. This CDR3 has 16 residues. Germline lookup yields CDR1 SGHTA and CDR2 FQGNSA. This CDR3 reads CASSRQGNLLQETQYF. DNA for the CDR3: TGTGCCAGCAGCAGACAGGGGAATTTGTTGCAAGAGACCCAGTACTTC.